These T cell receptor beta chains were read from a single sample in a study of CD8 T cells in ankylosing spondylitis. Each CDR3 protein is one row after TCRdb ran MiXCR on the 5' RACE reads. This table has about 25,000 distinct CDR3 sequences, about 2.5% appearing once. Sequencing used blood, either unsorted or a sorted T cell fraction (not recorded which). Receptor source: a female donor with ankylosing spondylitis or in good health (not recorded which). CDR3s include the opening cysteine and the closing phenylalanine or tryptophan. The order of the fields is D gene, J gene, V gene, CDR3 length, clone size, CDR3 DNA, CDR3 protein. A D gene is named only where the DNA matches it firmly. Some rows mark clone size as missing; the rest say once, few, many or name a class of expanded clone.

TRBD1,TRBJ1-4,TRBV9,17,many,TGTGCCAGCAGCGTACAATCGGGACAGGGGGTGAATGAAAAACTGTTTTTT,CASSVQSGQGVNEKLFF
-,TRBJ2-7,TRBV9,14,many,TGTGCCAGCAGCGTAGGACCGAACCTCTACGAGCAGTACTTC,CASSVGPNLYEQYF
-,TRBJ1-3,TRBV9,14,many,TGTGCCAGCAGCGACGGGACACTTGGAAACACCATATATTTT,CASSDGTLGNTIYF
TRBD1,TRBJ1-3,TRBV9,16,many,TGTGCCAGCAGCCCCCAGGGGGGGAGCTCTGGAAACACCATATATTTT,CASSPQGGSSGNTIYF
-,TRBJ2-1,TRBV9,16,many,TGTGCCAGCAGCGTACGGGGAGCCCCGCCCCGGAATGAGCAGTTCTTC,CASSVRGAPPRNEQFF
TRBD2,TRBJ2-1,TRBV9,17,many,TGTGCCAGCAGCGTAGAGATTCGGACTAGCGGGGGCAATGAGCAGTTCTTC,CASSVEIRTSGGNEQFF
TRBD1,TRBJ1-2,TRBV9,17,many,TGTGCCAGCAGCGTAAGCCCCGACCCGGACAGGGGATCCGGCTACACCTTC,CASSVSPDPDRGSGYTF
TRBD2,TRBJ2-3,TRBV9,15,many,TGTGCCAGCAGCGAGGCGGGAGACCCTCGAGATACGCAGTATTTT,CASSEAGDPRDTQYF
-,TRBJ2-5,TRBV21-1,17,many,TGTGCCAGCAGCAAAGAGTTAGTACGTCGGGGGGAAGAGACCCAGTACTTC,CASSKELVRRGEETQYF
TRBD2,TRBJ2-5,TRBV9,16,many,TGTGCCAGCAGCGCCCTAGGACTAGCGGGGACCGAGACCCAGTACTTC,CASSALGLAGTETQYF
-,TRBJ1-6,TRBV9,15,many,TGTGCCAGCAGCCCCCGACGTGAGGGAAATTCACCCCTCCACTTT,CASSPRREGNSPLHF
-,TRBJ1-6,TRBV9,17,many,TGTGCCAGCAGCGTAGGACTAGCAGGGCATTTGAGTTCACCCCTCCACTTT,CASSVGLAGHLSSPLHF
-,TRBJ2-3,TRBV9,13,many,TGTGCCAGCAGCGCCGCGTCAGCAGATACGCAGTATTTT,CASSAASADTQYF
-,TRBJ1-4,TRBV9,13,many,TGTGCCAGCAGCGTAGGCTTGGAGGGGAAACTGTTTTTT,CASSVGLEGKLFF
TRBD2,TRBJ2-1,TRBV9,17,many,TGTGCCAGCAGCGCAGGCGGACCGGGACTAGCGGGTAATGAGCAGTTCTTC,CASSAGGPGLAGNEQFF
TRBD2,TRBJ2-5,TRBV9,19,many,TGTGCCAGCAGCGTAGGGTTGCGGGGGGGCCCAGGCGGGCAAGAGACCCAGTACTTC,CASSVGLRGGPGGQETQYF
-,TRBJ2-2,TRBV9,13,many,TGTGCCAGCAGCGGAGGGGGAACCGGGGAGCTGTTTTTT,CASSGGGTGELFF
TRBD1,TRBJ2-7,TRBV9,16,-,TGTGCCAGCAGCGTCTCCGGGACAGGGAACATCTACGAGCAGTACTTC,CASSVSGTGNIYEQYF
-,TRBJ1-1,TRBV9,13,-,TGTGCCAGCAGCGAATCCATGAACACTGAAGCTTTCTTT,CASSESMNTEAFF
-,TRBJ1-2,TRBV9,15,many,TGTGCCAGCAGCGCCGGGACCGATCGGAACTATGGCTACACCTTC,CASSAGTDRNYGYTF
-,TRBJ2-2,TRBV9,12,many,TGTGCCAGCAGCGTACACACCGGGGAGCTGTTTTTT,CASSVHTGELFF
-,TRBJ2-2,TRBV9,15,medium-sized,TGTGCCAGCAGCGTAGACGGGGTTCGGACCGGGGAGCTGTTTTTT,CASSVDGVRTGELFF
-,TRBJ2-7,TRBV9,13,many,TGTGCCAGCAGCGTAGATGGGAAGTACGAGCAGTACTTC,CASSVDGKYEQYF
TRBD2,TRBJ2-5,TRBV9,16,many,TGTGCCAGCAGCGTATTAGCGGGGGGTATGACGGAGACCCAGTACTTC,CASSVLAGGMTETQYF
-,TRBJ2-2,TRBV9,16,many,TGTGCCAGCACCCCCAGTGGCAGGGGTGACACCGGGGAGCTGTTTTTT,CASTPSGRGDTGELFF
-,TRBJ2-7,TRBV3-1,19,-,TGTGCCACCTCCCAAGACGCCTTAAGGTGGCTCCCCGGCCCCTACGAGCAGTACTTC,CATSQDALRWLPGPYEQYF
-,TRBJ2-2,TRBV9,15,many,TGTGCCAGCAGCGTAGAAGGGTTCGGTCCCGGGGAGCTGTTTTTT,CASSVEGFGPGELFF
-,TRBJ1-6,TRBV9,15,many,TGTGCCAGCAGCTCAACAGGAAGGGCTAATTCACCCCTCCACTTT,CASSSTGRANSPLHF
-,TRBJ2-2,TRBV9,14,many,TGTGCCAGCAGCGTAGAGGCCGGGTCTGGGGAGCTGTTTTTT,CASSVEAGSGELFF
-,TRBJ1-1,TRBV9,14,many,TGTGCCAGCAGCGTAGGCCCCAGGGCGGCTGAAGCTTTCTTT,CASSVGPRAAEAFF
-,TRBJ1-6,TRBV9,14,-,TGTGCCAGCAGCCCCTCGGGGGGTCTATCACCCCTCCACTTT,CASSPSGGLSPLHF
TRBD1,TRBJ2-1,TRBV9,16,many,TGTGCCAGCAGCCTGACTCCGGGACAGGGGAACAATGAGCAGTTCTTC,CASSLTPGQGNNEQFF
-,TRBJ1-2,TRBV9,14,many,TGTGCCAGCAGCGTAGAGACAGGCCGCTATGGCTACACCTTC,CASSVETGRYGYTF
-,TRBJ1-1,TRBV9,15,few,TGTGCCAGCAGCGTAGTGGCCGGGATGGGCACTGAAGCTTTCTTT,CASSVVAGMGTEAFF
-,TRBJ1-2,TRBV9,15,many,TGTGCCAGCAGCGAAGACCCTAGGGCTAACTATGGCTACACCTTC,CASSEDPRANYGYTF
-,TRBJ2-3,TRBV9,11,many,TGTGCCAGCCACTCGGGGGATACGCAGTATTTT,CASHSGDTQYF
TRBD2,TRBJ2-7,TRBV9,15,medium-sized,TGTGCCAGCAGCCGGACTAGCGGGAGTCGAAACGAGCAGTACTTC,CASSRTSGSRNEQYF
-,TRBJ2-1,TRBV9,14,many,TGTGCCAGCAGCCCGAGGACGATAAGGAATGAGCAGTTCTTC,CASSPRTIRNEQFF
TRBD1,TRBJ2-5,TRBV9,17,many,TGTGCCAGCAGCGTAGGGGGACAGGAAACAAGACAAGAGACCCAGTACTTC,CASSVGGQETRQETQYF
-,TRBJ1-3,TRBV9,14,many,TGTGCCAGCAGCGTTGGGACTCCTGGAAACACCATATATTTT,CASSVGTPGNTIYF
TRBD2,TRBJ2-1,TRBV9,15,many,TGTGCCAGCAGCGTAGGTAGCGGGGGGGCGAATGAGCAGTTCTTC,CASSVGSGGANEQFF
-,TRBJ1-4,TRBV9,18,many,TGTGCCAGCAGCCGCGGGCAGGACCAATTTGCAACTAATGAAAAACTGTTTTTT,CASSRGQDQFATNEKLFF
-,TRBJ1-6,TRBV9,13,many,TGTGCCAGCAGCGTCAATAGCAATTCACCCCTCCACTTT,CASSVNSNSPLHF
-,TRBJ2-1,TRBV9,13,many,TGTGCCAGCAGCGGGAGAACAGGGAATGAGCAGTTCTTC,CASSGRTGNEQFF
-,TRBJ1-1,TRBV9,15,many,TGTGCCAGCAGCCCCCGGTCGCAGGCTAACACTGAAGCTTTCTTT,CASSPRSQANTEAFF
TRBD2,TRBJ2-2,TRBV9,16,many,TGTGCCAGCAGCGTAGGGACTAGCGTGAACACCGGGGAGCTGTTTTTT,CASSVGTSVNTGELFF
TRBD1,TRBJ2-7,TRBV9,14,many,TGTGCCAGCAGCCCTCGGACAGGGGCGAGGGAGCAGTACTTC,CASSPRTGAREQYF
TRBD2,TRBJ2-1,TRBV9,15,medium-sized,TGTGCCAGCAGCACGGGGACTAGCGGGAGCGATGAGCAGTTCTTC,CASSTGTSGSDEQFF
TRBD2,TRBJ2-5,TRBV9,18,-,TGTGCCAGCAGCGAGGGGCCCGGTGCCGGGGGGATCCAAGAGACCCAGTACTTC,CASSEGPGAGGIQETQYF
-,TRBJ2-1,TRBV9,16,many,TGTGCCAGCAGCGTCACCGGCGTTAGCTCCTACAATGAGCAGTTCTTC,CASSVTGVSSYNEQFF
TRBD1,TRBJ2-2,TRBV9,15,many,TGTGCCAGCAGCGCGACAGGGTCCGTGGGCGGGGAGCTGTTTTTT,CASSATGSVGGELFF
TRBD2,TRBJ2-2,TRBV9,17,many,TGTGCCAGCAGCGGAGGTGGGCTAGCGGGATTCACCGGGGAGCTGTTTTTT,CASSGGGLAGFTGELFF
TRBD2,TRBJ2-3,TRBV9,22,many,TGTGCCAGCAGCGTTTCCTCCAATCCTTCTGGGACTAGCGGGAGGGACACAGATACGCAGTATTTT,CASSVSSNPSGTSGRDTDTQYF